Below are 6 T cell receptor beta chains sequenced from a single sample in a study of beta chain features in type 1 diabetes. Study-level points and caveats: When Type 1 diabetes patients were examined, their TCRB CDR3s proved moderately but significantly shorter in all four CD4+ subsets.

For these receptors, no antigen is known. The sequenced template was cDNA made from the entire isolated RNA. The repertoire was sequenced with immunoSEQ multiplex PCR; TCRdb's copy has only in-frame clones and lacks some. In the table there are about 53,000 clones, around 60% of which are singletons. What was sequenced was stem cell memory CD4+ T cells from blood. The receptors shown here come from a woman in her twenties or thirties with type 1 diabetes.

The chain's CDR3 is CASSSVGAKAKRNTEAFF. In nucleotides, the CDR3 is TGTGCCAGCAGCTCAGTGGGGGCGAAGGCCAAACGGAACACTGAAGCTTTCTTT. The chain recombines TRBV7-9 with TRBJ1-1; a weak D match, TRBD1 (6 bases). Trimming removed 4 bases from V and 1 base from J, with 22 bases in between. The CDR3 sequence is 18 residues long. Germline assignment: CDR1 SEHNR and CDR2 FQNEAQ (reference sequence).

This clone was observed a few times. V is TRBV14 and J is TRBJ1-1; D is uncertain. The CDR3 runs to 12 residues. Looked up from germline, CDR1 is SGHDN and CDR2 is FVKESK. Between the trimmed V and J ends, which lost 5 bases and 4 bases, there was a span of 8 bases. Here the CDR3 reads CASSSSSTEAFF. DNA for the CDR3: TGTGCCAGCAGCTCTTCTTCCACTGAAGCTTTCTTT.

This rearrangement joins TRBV5-1 to TRBJ2-1; D is ambiguous. Trimming stripped 0 bases from V and 0 bases from J, with 7 bases between. The CDR3 contains 15 residues. CDR1 and CDR2 (germline): SGHRS, YFSETQ. The CDR3 loop is CASSLVYSSYNEQFF. CDR3 sequence (DNA): TGCGCCAGCAGCTTGGTTTACTCCTCCTACAATGAGCAGTTCTTC. The variable domain in full, with the rest retrieved from reference TRBV5-1 and TRBJ2-1, is KAGVTQTPRYLIKTRGQQVTLSCSPISGHRSVSWYQQTPGQGLQFLFEYFSETQRNKGNFPGRFSGRQFSNSRSEMNVSTLELGDSALYLCASSLVYSSYNEQFFGPGTRLTVL.

The CDR3, as DNA: TGTGCCAGCACCTCCTTGGGCGGGAGTGAGACCCAGTACTTC. Protein: CASTSLGGSETQYF. This rearrangement joins TRBV28 to TRBJ2-5, with TRBD2 identical over 7 bases. The V gene's germline CDR1 is MDHEN and CDR2 SYDVKM. The CDR3 covers 14 residues. With V trimmed by 7 bases and J by 5 bases, 10 bases remained unmatched.

This chain links TRBV6-5 with TRBJ1-1, with D unclear. CDR1 and CDR2 (germline): MNHEY, SVGAGI. Trimming took 5 bases from V and 1 from J, leaving 11 bases between them. The length of the CDR3 is 14 residues. The CDR3, as DNA: TGTGCCAGCAGTCTTAACGGGGAGAACACTGAAGCTTTCTTT. This gives the protein CASSLNGENTEAFF.

The chain has TRBV19 and TRBJ1-1, with D maybe TRBD1 (5 bases). There are 14 residues in the CDR3. Trimming stripped 6 bases from V and 4 bases from J, with 15 bases between. Germline assignment: CDR1 LNHDA and CDR2 SQIVND (reference sequence). The CDR3 here is CASRLGGAGTEAFF. CDR3 coding DNA: TGTGCCAGTAGACTAGGAGGGGCGGGCACTGAAGCTTTCTTT.